The 9 T cell receptor beta chains reported below all come from one sample, sequenced in a study of a mutant IDH1 vaccine in newly diagnosed glioma (dated by TCRdb to about 2021). The sample's time point, from its label and the paper: baseline, week 1 (first vaccination visit). The sample's treatment or condition label, in plain terms: pre-vaccination baseline after standard-of-care therapy. Library preparation employed the immunoSEQ multiplex PCR assay. This immuneACCESS table, as held by TCRdb, lists in-frame sequences with V and J called but not all clones. Of the missing ones, under half trace to an unresolved V gene in checked studies; the others have no known cause. For this sample there are tens of thousands of clones; around 80% appear just once. The ten largest clonotypes hold 5.3% of the sample. The source material was PBMCs, sampled from a glioma patient treated with radiotherapy, temozolomide or both. These receptors were obtained from a man in his forties with glioma. Some clones in this sample may be carry-over from other donors' samples.

This sequence joins TRBV7-2 and TRBJ2-1; 10 bases are shared with TRBD2. J gave up 4 bases and V 1 base, and 4 bases lay outside the gene matches. This CDR3 is 16 amino acids long. In germline, CDR1 is SGHTA, CDR2 FQGNSA. This CDR3 reads CASSLVGTSAYNEQFF. In DNA form, the CDR3 reads TGTGCCAGCAGCTTAGTGGGGACTAGCGCTTACAATGAGCAGTTCTTC.

The chain couples TRBV6-5 to TRBJ2-5; 7 bases agree with TRBD2. Trimming took 4 bases from V and 7 from J; bases not matched to a gene: 6. CDR1 and CDR2 from the germline V gene are MNHEY and SVGAGI. The CDR3 is made up of 13 amino acids. CDR3 DNA sequence: TGTGCCAGCAGTTCCCCGGCTAGCGGGACCCAGTACTTC. Translation: CASSSPASGTQYF.

The chain recombines TRBV10-3 with TRBJ2-5; TRBD2 agrees at 7 bases. This CDR3 has 13 amino acids. Germline trimming cut 7 bases from V and 3 bases from J; bases unmatched to any gene: 5. The germline V gene encodes CDR1 ENHRY and CDR2 SYGVKD. This chain's CDR3 is CAIMGLYEETQYF. CDR3 bases: TGTGCCATCATGGGACTATACGAAGAGACCCAGTACTTC.

J is TRBJ1-6 and V is TRBV25-1; 9 bases agree with TRBD1. Germline-derived CDR1 and CDR2 are MGHDK and SYGVNS. J lost 9 bases, V lost 8 bases, and 8 bases had no gene match. CDR3 size: 14 residues. The CDR3 nucleotides read TGTGCCAGCGATCCGGGACAGGGAGTTTCACCCCTCCACTTT. Translation gives CASDPGQGVSPLHF. The whole variable domain, remainder taken from reference TRBV25-1 and TRBJ1-6, is EADIYQTPRYLVIGTGKKITLECSQTMGHDKMYWYQQDPGMELHLIHYSYGVNSTEKGDLSSESTVSRIRTEHFPLTLESARPSHTSQYLCASDPGQGVSPLHFGNGTRLTVT.

This clone was seen once. The chain couples TRBV7-9 to TRBJ1-2, with D unresolved. Germline V gene lookup returns CDR1 SEHNR and CDR2 FQNEAQ (reference sequence). This CDR3 region has 13 residues. The V gene lost 1 base and the J gene lost 2 bases, with 5 bases spanning the gap. CDR3 sequence: CASSLVGNYGYTF. The DNA for the CDR3 is TGTGCCAGCAGCTTAGTAGGGAACTATGGCTACACCTTC.

This clone was picked up a small number of times. CDR3 nucleotides: TGTGCCAGCAGCAAGAGAGGACAGCTTTCCAATGAGCAGTTCTTC. Encoded protein: CASSKRGQLSNEQFF. J is TRBJ2-1 and V is TRBV7-9; a weak D match, TRBD1 (6 bases). Germline assignment: CDR1 SEHNR and CDR2 FQNEAQ (reference sequence). The V end lost 5 bases, the J end lost 6 bases, and 17 bases lay between the germline ends. This CDR3 is 15 amino acids long.

The gene calls are TRBV12-2 and TRBJ2-7; the listed D gene, TRBD2, was not tested against the DNA. TRBV12-2 is deemed a pseudogene. This CDR3 has 12 residues. This CDR3 is CASRLRFYEQYF. The CDR3 nucleotides are TGTGCAAGTCGCCTTCGGTTTTACGAGCAGTACTTC.

The V call is TRBV29-1, the J call TRBJ1-1, with a possible D match to TRBD1 (6 bases). Trimming stripped 0 bases from V and 4 bases from J, with 12 bases between. There are 14 residues in the CDR3. Per germline, CDR1 SQVTM and CDR2 ANQGSEA. The CDR3 DNA reads TGCAGCGTTGAAGAAATAGGGGGGAGCACTGAAGCTTTCTTT. Protein: CSVEEIGGSTEAFF.

This clone was detected only a few times. V is TRBV2 and J is TRBJ1-1; perhaps TRBD1 as D (5 bases). Looked up from germline, CDR1 is SNHLY and CDR2 is FYNNEI. The CDR3 contains 13 residues. The V gene lost 6 bases and the J gene lost 3 bases, with 11 bases spanning the gap. The CDR3, as DNA: TGTGCCAGCAGATACCAGGGCTACACTGAAGCTTTCTTT. Amino acid sequence: CASRYQGYTEAFF. Full variable domain (rest looked up from reference TRBV2 and TRBJ1-1): EPEVTQTPSHQVTQMGQEVILRCVPISNHLYFYWYRQILGQKVEFLVSFYNNEISEKSEIFDDQFSVERPDGSNFTLKIRSTKLEDSAMYFCASRYQGYTEAFFGQGTRLTVV.